This TCR beta chain was sequenced during a study of T cells after yellow fever vaccination. Study findings and constraints: Abundant clonotypes from the bulk population could have been carried over as contaminants into FACS-sorted repertoires. The secondary response was weaker, and its peak arrived faster, on day 5 versus 15. Once the booster was given, most primary-vaccination clones reappeared, at 95% to 98% for CD4 and approximately 88% for CD8.

This clonotype was counted between two and nine times. Its target is unknown. V dropped 0 bases and J dropped 3 bases, with 12 bases sitting between them. CDR3 length: 14 residues. CDR1 is GTSNPN, CDR2 SVGIG, per germline (reference sequence). TCRdb re-derived calls from the 5' RACE reads in MiXCR, one entry per CDR3 protein. Here the sample spans a few hundred thousand distinct CDR3 sequences, around 4.5% being singletons. Sequenced material: PBMCs, taken 15 days after the yellow fever booster vaccination. The rearrangement joins TRBV30 to TRBJ2-7, with D perhaps being TRBD1 or TRBD2 (5 bases each). The sequence derives from a man aged 18 to 29 who received the YFV17D yellow fever vaccine. The CDR3 DNA reads TGTGCCTGGAGTGTACCAGGGACCTACTACGAGCAGTACTTC. Translation: CAWSVPGTYYEQYF.